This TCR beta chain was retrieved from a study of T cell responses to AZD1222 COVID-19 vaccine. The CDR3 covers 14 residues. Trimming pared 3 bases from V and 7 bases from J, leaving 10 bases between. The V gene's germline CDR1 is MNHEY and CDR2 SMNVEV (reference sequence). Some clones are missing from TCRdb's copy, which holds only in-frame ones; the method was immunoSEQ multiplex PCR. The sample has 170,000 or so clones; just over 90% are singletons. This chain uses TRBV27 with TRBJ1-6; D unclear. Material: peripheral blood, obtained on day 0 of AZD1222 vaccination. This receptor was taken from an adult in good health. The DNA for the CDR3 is TGTGCCAGCAGTTTCGGTACAGCGAATTCACCCCTCCACTTT. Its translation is CASSFGTANSPLHF.